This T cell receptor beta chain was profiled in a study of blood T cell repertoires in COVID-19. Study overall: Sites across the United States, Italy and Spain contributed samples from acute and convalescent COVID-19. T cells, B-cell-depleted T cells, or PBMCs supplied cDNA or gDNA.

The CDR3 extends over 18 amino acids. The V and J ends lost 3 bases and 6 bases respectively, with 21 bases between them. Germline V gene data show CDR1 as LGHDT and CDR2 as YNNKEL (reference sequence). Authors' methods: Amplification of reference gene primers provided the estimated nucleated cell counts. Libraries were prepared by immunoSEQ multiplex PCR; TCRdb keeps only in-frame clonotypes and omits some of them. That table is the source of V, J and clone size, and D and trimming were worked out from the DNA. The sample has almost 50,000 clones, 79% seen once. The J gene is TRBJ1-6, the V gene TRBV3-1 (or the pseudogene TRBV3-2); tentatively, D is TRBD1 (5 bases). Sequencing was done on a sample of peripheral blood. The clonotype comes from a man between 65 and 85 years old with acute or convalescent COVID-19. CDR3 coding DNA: TGTGCCAGCAGCCAGGGACTCCCAACAGGTGGGGGTAATTCACCCCTCCACTTT. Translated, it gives CASSQGLPTGGGNSPLHF.